This T cell receptor (beta chain) was recovered during a study of blood T cell repertoires in COVID-19. Recovered Cohort 3 donors showed two negative PCRs, clearance, or symptom resolution. Repertoires were generated with immunoSEQ multiplex PCR, while TCRdb's copy carries only in-frame clones and drops some. The sample lists around 240,000 clones; more than 70% were seen once. CDR1 and CDR2 (germline): SGHDN, FVKESK. The V and J ends lost 8 bases and 3 bases respectively, with 11 bases between them. CDR3 length: 12 amino acids. Sequencing was done on a sample of PBMCs or T cells enriched from blood (not recorded which). The chain uses TRBV14 and TRBJ2-7, with a tentative D call TRBD1 (6 bases). The receptor's source is a woman aged 45-65 years who had recovered from COVID-19. Here the CDR3 DNA reads TGTGCCAGCTACAGGGTTTTCTACGAGCAGTACTTC. This sequence encodes CASYRVFYEQYF. The full variable domain, its missing parts supplied by reference TRBV14 and TRBJ2-7, is EAGVTQFPSHSVIEKGQTVTLRCDPISGHDNLYWYRRVMGKEIKFLLHFVKESKQDESGMPNNRFLAERTGGTYSTLKVQPAELEDSGVYFCASYRVFYEQYFGPGTRLTVT.